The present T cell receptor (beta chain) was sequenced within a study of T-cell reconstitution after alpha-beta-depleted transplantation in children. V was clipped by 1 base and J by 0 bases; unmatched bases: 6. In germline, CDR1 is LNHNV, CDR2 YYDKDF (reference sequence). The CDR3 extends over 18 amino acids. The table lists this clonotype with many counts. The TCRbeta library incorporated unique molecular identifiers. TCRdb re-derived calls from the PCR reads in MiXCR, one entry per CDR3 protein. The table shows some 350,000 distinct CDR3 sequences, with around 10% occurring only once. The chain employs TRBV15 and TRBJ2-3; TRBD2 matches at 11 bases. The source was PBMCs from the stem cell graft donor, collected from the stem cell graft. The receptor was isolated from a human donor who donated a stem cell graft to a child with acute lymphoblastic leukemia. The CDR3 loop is CATSRGLAGGPSTDTQYF. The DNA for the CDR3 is TGTGCCACCAGCAGAGGTCTAGCGGGAGGTCCTAGCACAGATACGCAGTATTTT.